These T cell receptor beta chains were read from a single sample in a study of shared clonotypes between healthy human individuals. The method was immunoSEQ multiplex PCR; TCRdb's version includes in-frame clones alone and lacks a portion of them. The top ten hold 1.5% to 2% of the sample, which has roughly 640,000 clones, approximately 79% seen once. Sequenced: memory CD4+ T cells sorted from blood. These receptors came from a woman under 40 in good health. Each CDR3 is given with its conserved first and last residue. Each record gives: clone size, V gene, J gene, D gene, CDR3 protein, CDR3 DNA. A D gene is named only where the DNA matches it firmly. Size is omitted from some rows. Given values are once, few, many or a class for expanded clones.

>-|TRBV2|TRBJ1-3|-
CASSEQANTIYF
TGTGCCAGCAGTGAGCAGGCAAACACCATATATTTT
>-|TRBV6-5|TRBJ1-5|TRBD1
CASVEGAGNQPQHF
TGTGCCAGCGTGGAGGGGGCAGGCAATCAGCCCCAGCATTTT
>-|TRBV6-1|TRBJ1-5|TRBD1
CASSATGGDQPQHF
TGTGCCAGCAGCGCCACAGGGGGCGATCAGCCCCAGCATTTT
>-|TRBV18|TRBJ2-3|-
CASSESRDTQYF
TGTGCCAGCTCAGAGTCTCGAGATACGCAGTATTTT
>-|TRBV18|TRBJ2-2|TRBD1
CASRGQGETGELFF
TGTGCCAGCCGCGGACAGGGAGAAACCGGGGAGCTGTTTTTT
>once|TRBV29-1|TRBJ2-7|-
CSVYGAGNEQYF
TGCAGCGTTTACGGGGCCGGGAACGAGCAGTACTTC
>-|TRBV7-9|TRBJ2-7|TRBD2
CASSRLAASYEQYF
TGTGCCAGCAGCCGACTAGCGGCTTCCTACGAGCAGTACTTC
>-|TRBV11-2|TRBJ2-7|-
CASSSLGADSYEQYF
TGTGCCAGCAGCTCTCTGGGGGCGGACTCCTACGAGCAGTACTTC
>-|TRBV9|TRBJ2-2|TRBD2
CASSPSGLANTGELFF
TGTGCCAGCAGCCCTAGCGGGCTGGCGAACACCGGGGAGCTGTTTTTT
>-|TRBV29-1|TRBJ2-3|-
CSVEHQTPVAQYF
TGCAGCGTTGAACACCAAACTCCTGTGGCGCAGTATTTT
>few|TRBV2|TRBJ1-5|-
CASSGAGPNQPQHF
TGTGCCAGCAGTGGAGCAGGGCCTAATCAGCCCCAGCATTTT
>-|TRBV2|TRBJ2-1|-
CASSGVTGLYDEQFF
TGTGCCAGCAGTGGGGTGACGGGGCTCTACGATGAGCAGTTCTTC
>-|TRBV28|TRBJ1-4|TRBD1
CASSQPGQGNEKLFF
TGTGCCAGCAGCCAACCGGGACAGGGTAATGAAAAACTGTTTTTT
>-|TRBV14|TRBJ2-3|TRBD1
CASSQTWGQGFSHPKASSTDTQYF
TGTGCCAGCAGCCAAACATGGGGACAGGGCTTCTCCCATCCCAAAGCCTCCAGCACAGATACGCAGTATTTT